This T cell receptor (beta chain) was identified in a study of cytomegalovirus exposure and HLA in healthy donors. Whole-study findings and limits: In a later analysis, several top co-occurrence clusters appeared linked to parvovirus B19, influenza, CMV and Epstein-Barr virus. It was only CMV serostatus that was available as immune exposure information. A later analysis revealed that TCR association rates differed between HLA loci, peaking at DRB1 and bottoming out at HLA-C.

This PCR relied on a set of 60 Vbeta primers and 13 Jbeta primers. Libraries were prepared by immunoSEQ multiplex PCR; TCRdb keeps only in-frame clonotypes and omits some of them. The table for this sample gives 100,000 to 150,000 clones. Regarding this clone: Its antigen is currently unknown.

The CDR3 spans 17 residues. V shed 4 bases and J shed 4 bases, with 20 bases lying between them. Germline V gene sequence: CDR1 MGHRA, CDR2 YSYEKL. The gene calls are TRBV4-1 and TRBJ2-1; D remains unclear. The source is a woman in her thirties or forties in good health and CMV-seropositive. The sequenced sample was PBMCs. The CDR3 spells CASSLYFMAAEYNEQFF. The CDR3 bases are TGCGCCAGCAGCCTCTACTTCATGGCTGCGGAGTACAATGAGCAGTTCTTC.